Included here is one T cell receptor beta chain sequence, with context. The sample originates from a study of quantifying T cell responses using KT2 cells. Study summary: Reverse transcription used primers in the TCR alpha and beta constant regions.

The cDNA 3' end received a ligated oligonucleotide with a UMI. First-round PCR used around 4 cycles and beta primers RC1.1 and RC1.2 covering TRBC1 and TRBC2. TCRdb redid the calling of the UMI-ligation and nested PCR reads with MiXCR, one entry per CDR3 protein. In the table there are about 53,000 distinct CDR3 sequences, about 12% of which are singletons. Trimming at V came to 3 bases and at J to 5 bases, leaving 3 bases not matched to a gene. The CDR3 consists of 15 residues. Germline assignment: CDR1 KGHSH and CDR2 LQKENI. The gene calls are TRBV18 and TRBJ2-3; 12 bases are a match to TRBD1. The sequence was collected from a human donor. Sequenced input: PBMCs spiked with cells of the T cell clone KT2. The CDR3 nucleotides are TGTGCCAGCTCACCGGGACAGGGGGCCGGAGATACGCAGTATTTT. Encoded protein: CASSPGQGAGDTQYF.